Below, 24 T cell receptor beta chains from the same sample are listed, as sequenced in a study of blood T cell repertoires in COVID-19. TCRdb keeps only in-frame clones here, not all; method: immunoSEQ multiplex PCR. Of approximately 350,000 clones listed, 89% were seen once; the top ten hold about 2.9%. Sequenced: peripheral blood. These TCRs come from a young woman with COVID-19, enrolled during active disease.

The rearrangement links TRBV27 to TRBJ2-6, with D perhaps TRBD2 (7 bases). From germline, CDR1 is MNHEY and CDR2 SMNVEV (reference sequence). V lost 8 bases to trimming and J lost 1 base, with 21 bases between them. The CDR3 extends over 18 amino acids. The CDR3 nucleotides are TGTGCCAGCTCTCGACGGGGGGCGCTTCCATCTGGGGCCAACGTCCTGACTTTC. Translating gives CASSRRGALPSGANVLTF.

The rearrangement joins TRBV6-5 to TRBJ1-2; 7 bases are a match to TRBD1. This CDR3 region has 14 residues. Germline loops: CDR1 MNHEY, CDR2 SVGAGI. The V segment lost 7 bases and the J segment 7 bases; nucleotides outside the gene matches: 12. The CDR3 reads CASKLTGTSGGYTF. The CDR3 nucleotides read TGTGCCAGCAAATTGACAGGGACCTCGGGTGGCTACACCTTC.

The chain has TRBV6-2 or TRBV6-3 and TRBJ2-1; 9 bases line up with TRBD2. Looked up from germline, CDR1 is MNHEY and CDR2 is SVGEGT. The V and J ends lost 5 bases and 5 bases, in that order; junction bases with no gene match: 7. The CDR3 runs to 15 residues. The CDR3 coding sequence is TGTGCCAGCAGTGCCCCGGGACTAGCCCACAATGAGCAGTTCTTC. It encodes CASSAPGLAHNEQFF.

This rearrangement joins TRBV27 to TRBJ2-7; maybe TRBD2 (6 bases). The germline V gene encodes CDR1 MNHEY and CDR2 SMNVEV (reference sequence). The V and J ends lost 5 bases and 4 bases respectively, with 18 bases between them. The CDR3 sequence is 15 residues long. The chain's CDR3 is CASSLRHAGPYEQYF. The DNA of the CDR3 is TGTGCCAGCAGTCTGCGTCATGCGGGACCGTACGAGCAGTACTTC.

The chain couples TRBV6-2 or TRBV6-3 to TRBJ2-1; D remains ambiguous. Trimming removed 2 bases at V and 8 bases at J, with 13 bases between. Germline V gene lookup returns CDR1 MNHEY and CDR2 SVGEGT. This CDR3 is built from 14 residues. The CDR3 DNA is TGTGCCAGCAGTTACGCGGCTTTGGCCCATGAGCAGTTCTTC. Its protein is CASSYAALAHEQFF.

This chain joins TRBV5-4 and TRBJ2-3; TRBD2 matches 10 bases. Germline loops: CDR1 SGHNT, CDR2 YYREEE (reference sequence). This CDR3 contains 16 residues. With 7 bases clipped from V and 5 bases from J, the junction kept 13 bases outside the gene matches. CDR3: CASRKELAGILDTQYF. In DNA, the CDR3 is TGTGCCAGCCGCAAGGAACTAGCGGGAATTTTAGATACGCAGTATTTT.

V usage is TRBV10-3 and J usage is TRBJ1-6; 8 positions match TRBD1. Germline loops: CDR1 ENHRY, CDR2 SYGVKD. The CDR3 loop spans 16 amino acids. J was trimmed by 8 bases and V by 9 bases; bases with no gene match: 15. CDR3 in amino acids: CAISRTGRGLDSPLHF. The CDR3 nucleotides read TGTGCCATTTCAAGGACAGGGCGAGGTTTGGATTCACCCCTCCACTTT.

The chain is built from TRBV11-2 and TRBJ2-7; D is possibly TRBD1 (6 bases). V was pared by 5 bases and J by 7 bases, with 21 bases between. The CDR3 has 15 residues. Germline V gene sequence: CDR1 SGHAT, CDR2 FQNNGV. The chain's CDR3 is CASSPGAQLVREQYF. The CDR3 nucleotides are TGTGCCAGCAGCCCAGGGGCTCAGCTTGTGAGAGAGCAGTACTTC.

The chain is built from TRBV10-3 and TRBJ1-3; 8 bases match TRBD1. Looked up from germline, CDR1 is ENHRY and CDR2 is SYGVKD. The CDR3 loop spans 13 amino acids. After removal of 6 bases from V and 9 bases from J, the junction contained 7 bases not matched to a gene. The CDR3: CAISGQGGGTIYF. The CDR3 DNA sequence: TGTGCCATCAGCGGACAGGGTGGTGGCACCATATATTTT.

The genes are TRBV5-5 and TRBJ1-2, with D maybe TRBD1 (6 bases). Looked up from germline, CDR1 is SGHKS and CDR2 is YYEKEE (reference sequence). The V gene lost 0 bases and the J gene lost 4 bases, with 10 bases spanning the gap. This CDR3 region has 14 residues. CDR3 nucleotides: TGTGCCAGCAGCTTGGCAGGGGTTCGCTATGGCTACACCTTC. Protein: CASSLAGVRYGYTF.

This rearrangement joins TRBV2 to TRBJ2-3; TRBD2 is a possible D gene (5 bases). CDR1 is SNHLY, CDR2 FYNNEI, per germline. V lost 8 bases, J lost 2 bases, and 14 bases lay in between. This CDR3 spans 14 amino acids. CDR3 sequence (DNA): TGTGCCAGCTCAACCGGGATCTACACAGATACGCAGTATTTT. Residues: CASSTGIYTDTQYF.

The CDR3 spells CASHSYNEQFF. CDR3 sequence (DNA): TGTGCCAGCCATAGTTACAATGAGCAGTTCTTC. The chain has TRBV2 and TRBJ2-1, with D hard to call. V lost 8 bases and J 4 bases, leaving 6 bases between the germline ends. There are 11 residues in the CDR3. The germline V gene has CDR1 SNHLY and CDR2 FYNNEI.

This rearrangement joins TRBV29-1 to TRBJ2-1; 9 nucleotides agree with TRBD2. In germline, CDR1 is SQVTM, CDR2 ANQGSEA. J gave up 3 bases and V 6 bases, and 6 bases lay outside the gene matches. This CDR3 has 14 amino acids. The CDR3 here is CSVGSGSVYNEQFF. CDR3 nucleotides: TGCAGCGTCGGTAGCGGGAGCGTCTACAATGAGCAGTTCTTC.

CDR3 sequence (DNA): TGTGCCAGCTGTTCGGGACAGGGAGACATTCAGTACTTC. Protein product: CASCSGQGDIQYF. V is TRBV2 and J is TRBJ2-4; 9 positions agree with TRBD1. V lost 8 bases, J lost 8 bases, and 7 bases stayed unmatched. Germline CDR1 is SNHLY and CDR2 is FYNNEI. This CDR3 is built from 13 residues.

The chain recombines TRBV27 with TRBJ1-6, with a weak D call TRBD1 (6 bases). Germline assignment: CDR1 MNHEY and CDR2 SMNVEV (reference sequence). The CDR3 has 16 amino acids. V dropped 4 bases and J dropped 7 bases, with 17 bases sitting between them. CDR3: CASSSPSQGTNSPLHF. CDR3 coding DNA: TGTGCCAGCAGTTCCCCTTCACAGGGAACCAATTCACCCCTCCACTTT.

This chain connects TRBV29-1 to TRBJ1-1, with D perhaps matching TRBD1 (6 bases). The CDR3 covers 13 residues. V shed 5 bases and J shed 5 bases, with 15 bases lying between them. Germline values: CDR1 SQVTM, CDR2 ANQGSEA. This CDR3 reads CSVRFQGLTEAFF. CDR3 bases: TGCAGCGTTCGGTTCCAGGGGTTGACTGAAGCTTTCTTT.

The chain employs TRBV4-1 and TRBJ2-1; D call uncertain. Trimming cost V 3 bases and J 2 bases, with 20 bases left between them. CDR1 MGHRA and CDR2 YSYEKL come from the germline V gene. The CDR3 length is 18 residues. The CDR3 loop reads CASSQVPDSLPPYNEQFF. The CDR3 nucleotides are TGCGCCAGCAGCCAGGTTCCGGATAGCCTGCCCCCCTACAATGAGCAGTTCTTC.

The V call is TRBV27, the J call TRBJ2-4, with D perhaps TRBD2 (5 bases). V lost 5 bases to trimming and J lost 0 bases, with 14 bases between them. Germline lookup yields CDR1 MNHEY and CDR2 SMNVEV (reference sequence). This CDR3 has 16 amino acids. The CDR3 region has the DNA TGTGCCAGCAGTCCAAGGACTTATCTAGCCAAAAACATTCAGTACTTC. The encoded protein is CASSPRTYLAKNIQYF.

The chain has TRBV7-9 and TRBJ1-6; D is ambiguous. CDR1 and CDR2 (germline): SEHNR, FQNEAQ (reference sequence). Trimming took 5 bases from V and 12 from J, leaving 11 bases between them. The CDR3 runs to 12 residues. The CDR3 nucleotides are TGTGCCAGCAGCCCCCCCCGAGGACCCCTCCACTTT. Its translation: CASSPPRGPLHF.

The chain links TRBV11-2 to TRBJ2-7, with D possibly TRBD2 on 6 matching bases. V lost 5 bases and J lost 3, with 17 bases in between. The germline CDR1 and CDR2 sequences are SGHAT and FQNNGV. The CDR3 extends over 15 amino acids. CDR3 amino acids: CASSGGGRQHYEQYF. CDR3 in DNA: TGTGCCAGCAGCGGGGGAGGCCGGCAGCACTACGAGCAGTACTTC.

This clone was observed a handful of times. The chain links TRBV4-3 to TRBJ2-7; D is unresolved. The CDR3 length is 17 residues. With 0 bases removed from V and 4 bases from J, the gap between germline ends came to 19 bases. CDR1 and CDR2 (germline): LGHNA, YSLEER. CDR3 protein: CASSQDFRQHFGYEQYF. Here the CDR3 DNA reads TGCGCCAGCAGCCAAGACTTTCGGCAACATTTCGGGTACGAGCAGTACTTC.

The chain couples TRBV6-1 to TRBJ2-1; TRBD2 aligns across 9 bases. V lost 3 bases, J lost 0 bases, and 6 bases stayed unmatched. The CDR3 consists of 17 residues. Looked up from germline, CDR1 is MNHNS and CDR2 is SASEGT. The CDR3 region has the DNA TGTGCCAGCAGTGAGGAGCGGGGGGCCTTCTCCTACAATGAGCAGTTCTTC. Protein product: CASSEERGAFSYNEQFF.

This rearrangement joins TRBV19 to TRBJ1-2, with TRBD1 identical over 9 bases. V trimming: 8 bases; J trimming: 8 bases; junction bases outside the gene matches: 12. The CDR3 is 14 residues long. Germline V CDR1 and CDR2: LNHDA, SQIVND (reference sequence). For the CDR3, the DNA is TGTGCCAGTCACCGCACCGGGACAGGGCTGGGCTACACCTTC. Its protein is CASHRTGTGLGYTF.

V gene TRBV5-5 combines with J gene TRBJ1-5, with 8 bases that match TRBD1. CDR3 length equals 15 residues. Trimming at V came to 3 bases and at J to 0 bases, leaving 2 bases not matched to a gene. CDR1 and CDR2 (germline): SGHKS, YYEKEE (reference sequence). CDR3 bases: TGTGCCAGCAGCTGGACAGGGAGTAGCAATCAGCCCCAGCATTTT. It encodes CASSWTGSSNQPQHF.